These T cell receptor beta chains were read from a single sample in a study of cytomegalovirus exposure and HLA in healthy donors. Assay used: immunoSEQ multiplex PCR; TCRdb lists only in-frame clones, some missing. The table has under 150,000 clones, 80% to 85% seen once; the top ten hold less than 10%. Sequencing was performed on PBMCs. These receptors were obtained from a woman aged 50 to 60 in good health and CMV-seropositive. The conserved cysteine and the conserved F or W are not part of the CDR3 here.

CDR3aa: ASSSFGAGGAYEQY
v_gene: TRBV5-1

CDR3aa: ASRAASSYEQY
v_gene: TRBV28

CDR3aa: ASSPKGLAETYNEQF
v_gene: TRBV7-8

CDR3aa: ASSFSSGTGSEQY
v_gene: TRBV7-2

CDR3aa: ASSLYGNSYEQY
v_gene: TRBV5-5

CDR3aa: VSSPSGRAEQF
v_gene: TRBV5-1

CDR3aa: ASSPTGAVFYEQY
v_gene: TRBV9

CDR3aa: ASSLGGGAPYEQY
v_gene: TRBV7-2

CDR3aa: ASSLGQEPRYEQY
v_gene: TRBV5-6

CDR3aa: ASSSHRPGLAGGFTDTQY
v_gene: TRBV5-1

CDR3aa: ASSTTSGTGYTDTQY
v_gene: TRBV7-2

CDR3aa: AWSLRLAGADTQY
v_gene: TRBV30

CDR3aa: ASSIGQGGITDTQY
v_gene: TRBV5-4

CDR3aa: ASSVWGQGEQF
v_gene: TRBV2

CDR3aa: ASSLWGVYYGYT
v_gene: TRBV5-6

CDR3aa: ASSQGVAGALVGETQY
v_gene: TRBV4-1

CDR3aa: ASSLDTSGAQY
v_gene: TRBV11-3

CDR3aa: ASSPKGGYEQY
v_gene: TRBV7-9

CDR3aa: ASSLPGATSYNEQF
v_gene: TRBV27

CDR3aa: ASSFSLAGTYEQY
v_gene: TRBV7-2

CDR3aa: ASSQGQGDTDTQY
v_gene: TRBV4-3

CDR3aa: ASSHNSGTQETQY
v_gene: TRBV4-1

CDR3aa: ASSPEGDGYT
v_gene: TRBV5-1

CDR3aa: ASSEVWTGGRETQY
v_gene: TRBV6-1

CDR3aa: AWSGIPGRNSPLH
v_gene: TRBV30

CDR3aa: ASSSRTGGNAGQPQH
v_gene: TRBV7-2

CDR3aa: ATSRGGQGGYEQY
v_gene: TRBV15

CDR3aa: ASSASSGGASVYNEQF
v_gene: TRBV5-4

CDR3aa: ASNPGNRGYETQY
v_gene: TRBV11-2

CDR3aa: SVQTGVSNQPQH
v_gene: TRBV29-1

CDR3aa: ASSLGRFSMNTEAF
v_gene: TRBV7-8

CDR3aa: ASSLQETQY
v_gene: TRBV5-6

CDR3aa: ATARGTGSSYNGQF
v_gene: TRBV18

CDR3aa: ASSLTRDPDRGREQY
v_gene: TRBV18

CDR3aa: ASKWTGLDGQY
v_gene: TRBV5-1

CDR3aa: ACLDRLNTEAF
v_gene: TRBV19

CDR3aa: ASSLARQETQY
v_gene: TRBV5-4

CDR3aa: ASSPLPTAGGYTGELF
v_gene: TRBV5-1